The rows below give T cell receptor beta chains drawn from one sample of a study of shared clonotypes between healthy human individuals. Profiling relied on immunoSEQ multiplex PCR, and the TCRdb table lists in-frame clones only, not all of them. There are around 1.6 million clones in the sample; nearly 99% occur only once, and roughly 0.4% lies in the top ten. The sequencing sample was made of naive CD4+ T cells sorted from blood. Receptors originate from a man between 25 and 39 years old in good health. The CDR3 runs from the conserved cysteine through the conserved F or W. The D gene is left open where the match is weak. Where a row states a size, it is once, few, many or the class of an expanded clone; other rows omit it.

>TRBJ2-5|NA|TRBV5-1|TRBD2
CASSLGRTSGSGQETQYF
TGCGCCAGCAGCTTAGGTCGGACTAGCGGGAGCGGCCAAGAGACCCAGTACTTC
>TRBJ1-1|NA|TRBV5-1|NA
CASSLGGLARGTEAFF
TGCGCCAGCAGCTTGGGAGGGTTGGCTAGGGGCACTGAAGCTTTCTTT
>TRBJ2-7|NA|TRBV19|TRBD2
CASSRGLAGGPYEQYF
TGTGCCAGTAGTAGGGGACTAGCGGGAGGGCCCTACGAGCAGTACTTC
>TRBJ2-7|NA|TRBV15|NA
CATRTDRKNRATPGIAYEQYF
TGTGCCACCCGCACCGACCGCAAAAACAGAGCAACCCCTGGTATCGCCTACGAGCAGTACTTC
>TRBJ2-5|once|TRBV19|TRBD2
CASSITSTGLGVETQYF
TGTGCCAGTAGTATAACTTCTACGGGACTAGGTGTTGAGACCCAGTACTTC
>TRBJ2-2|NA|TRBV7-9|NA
CASSLVEWVRGELFF
TGTGCCAGCAGCTTAGTAGAGTGGGTGCGCGGGGAGCTGTTTTTT
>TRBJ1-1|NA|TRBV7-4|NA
CASSQQGNTEAFF
TGTGCCAGCAGCCAACAGGGGAACACTGAAGCTTTCTTT
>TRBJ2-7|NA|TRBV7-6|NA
CASSLGLRGGGDRGVYEQYF
TGTGCCAGCAGCTTAGGTCTCCGGGGCGGCGGGGATCGCGGAGTCTACGAGCAGTACTTC
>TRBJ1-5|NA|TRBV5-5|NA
CASSAGPDDQPQHF
TGTGCCAGCAGCGCGGGGCCTGACGATCAGCCCCAGCATTTT
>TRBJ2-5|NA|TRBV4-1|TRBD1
CASSQEQGALGTQYF
TGCGCCAGCAGCCAGGAACAGGGGGCGTTGGGGACCCAGTACTTC
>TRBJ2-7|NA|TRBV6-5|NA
CASSRAGSSYEQYF
TGTGCCAGCAGTCGAGCGGGCAGCTCCTACGAGCAGTACTTC
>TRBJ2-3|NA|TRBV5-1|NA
CATSNLDTQYF
TGCGCCACCAGCAATTTGGATACGCAGTATTTT
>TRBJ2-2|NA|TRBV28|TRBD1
CASSLGTGRTTGELFF
TGTGCCAGCAGTTTGGGGACAGGTAGAACCACCGGGGAGCTGTTTTTT
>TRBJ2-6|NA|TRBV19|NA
CASSIDSGPGSGANVLTF
TGTGCCAGTAGTATAGATTCAGGGCCGGGGTCCGGGGCCAACGTCCTGACTTTC
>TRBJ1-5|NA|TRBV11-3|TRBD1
CASSPGGADGNQPQHF
TGTGCCAGCAGCCCAGGGGGCGCGGATGGCAATCAGCCCCAGCATTTT
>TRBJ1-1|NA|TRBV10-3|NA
CAISDSMNTEAFF
TGTGCCATCAGTGACTCCATGAACACTGAAGCTTTCTTT
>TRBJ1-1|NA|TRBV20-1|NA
CSASSNTEAFF
TGCAGTGCTAGTAGCAACACTGAAGCTTTCTTT
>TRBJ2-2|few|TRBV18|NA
CASSPLNTGELFF
TGTGCCAGCTCACCTCTAAACACCGGGGAGCTGTTTTTT
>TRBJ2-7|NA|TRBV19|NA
CASSTGDEQYF
TGTGCCAGTAGTACTGGGGACGAGCAGTACTTC
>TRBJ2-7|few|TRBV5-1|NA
CASSLTGSSYEQYF
TGCGCCAGCAGCTTGACAGGGAGCTCCTACGAGCAGTACTTC
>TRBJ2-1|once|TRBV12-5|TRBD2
CASGPGLAGGGSDEQFF
TGTGCTAGTGGTCCGGGACTAGCGGGAGGGGGATCCGATGAGCAGTTCTTC
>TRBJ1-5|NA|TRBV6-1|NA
CASSHSDSNQPQHF
TGTGCCAGCAGCCACAGTGATAGCAATCAGCCCCAGCATTTT
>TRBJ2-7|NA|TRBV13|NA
CASSLFWDSQYEQYF
TGTGCCAGCAGCTTATTCTGGGACTCCCAATACGAGCAGTACTTC
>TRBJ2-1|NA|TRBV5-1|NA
CASSLGPADYNEQFF
TGCGCCAGCAGCTTGGGCCCAGCGGACTACAATGAGCAGTTCTTC
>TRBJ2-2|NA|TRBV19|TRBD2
CASSTKGRGTGELFF
TGTGCCAGTAGTACTAAAGGGCGGGGGACCGGGGAGCTGTTTTTT